These T cell receptor beta chains were read from a single sample in a study of OX40 agonist ivuxolimab in advanced cancers. Clones were sequenced by immunoSEQ multiplex PCR, and TCRdb holds only the in-frame ones, with some missing. The data contain 100,000 or so clones, approximately 90% of them singletons. Sequencing was performed on CD4+ or CD8+ T cells sorted from blood, taken in a trial of the OX40 agonist ivuxolimab. These receptors all come from an adult with an advanced solid tumor such as melanoma, head and neck, liver or kidney cancer. Each CDR3 is given with its conserved first and last residue. D genes are given only for firm matches. Size is stated for part of the rows, as once, few or many counts, or as a class when the clone is expanded.

TRBV5-6,-,TRBD1,TRBJ2-5,TGTGCCAGCAGCTTAGGGACAGGGGTCCTAAAAGAGACCCAGTACTTC,CASSLGTGVLKETQYF
TRBV7-9,-,-,TRBJ1-4,TGTGCCAGCAGCGATGTCCAGAAACTGTTTTTT,CASSDVQKLFF
TRBV5-1,few,TRBD2,TRBJ2-7,TGCGCCAGCAGCCCGAGCGGGAGGAAAGGCGAGCAGTACTTC,CASSPSGRKGEQYF
TRBV7-3,-,-,TRBJ2-7,TGTGCCAGCAGCTTACTCTGGGACGACGAGCAGTACTTC,CASSLLWDDEQYF
TRBV11-2,-,-,TRBJ1-6,TGTGCCAGCAGCCACCTCGGCGATTCACCCCTCCACTTT,CASSHLGDSPLHF
TRBV12-5,few,TRBD2,TRBJ2-1,TGTGCTAGTGGTCGCGGGACTAGCGGTTACAATGAGCAGTTCTTC,CASGRGTSGYNEQFF
TRBV18,-,-,TRBJ2-7,TGTGCCAGCTCACCACCGACAGGAGAAACCTACGAGCAGTACTTC,CASSPPTGETYEQYF
TRBV6-6,-,-,TRBJ1-4,TGTGCCAGCAGCCTCGGGGGGACGGCTAATGAAAAACTGTTTTTT,CASSLGGTANEKLFF
TRBV30,-,TRBD1,TRBJ2-7,TGTGCCTGGACCCCTTTCGACAGGGGATACTACGAGCAGTACTTC,CAWTPFDRGYYEQYF
TRBV4-1,-,-,TRBJ2-7,TGCGCCAGCAGCCGAACTCCGGGTTACCACGAGCAGTACTTC,CASSRTPGYHEQYF
TRBV30,-,-,TRBJ2-3,TGTGCCTGGAAGCCCCGCGGAGATACGCAGTATTTT,CAWKPRGDTQYF
TRBV28,-,TRBD2,TRBJ2-1,TGTGCCAGCAGTACACTAGCGTACAATGAGCAGTTCTTC,CASSTLAYNEQFF
TRBV19,-,TRBD2,TRBJ2-1,TGTGCCAGTAGTATAGCCCCGGGACTACCAAACAATGAGCAGTTCTTC,CASSIAPGLPNNEQFF
TRBV27,-,TRBD1,TRBJ2-1,TGTGCCAGCAGTCCTCCCACCGGGACAGGGGGCGGGAGAGGCAACAATGAGCAGTTCTTC,CASSPPTGTGGGRGNNEQFF
TRBV11-1,-,TRBD2,TRBJ2-1,TGTGCCAGCAGCTTTGGACTAGCGAGAAACAATGAGCAGTTCTTC,CASSFGLARNNEQFF
TRBV4-1,-,-,TRBJ2-1,TGCGCCAGCAGCCAAGATACGAGGGCGTGGAATGAGCAGTTCTTC,CASSQDTRAWNEQFF
TRBV6-1,-,-,TRBJ1-5,TGTGCCAGCAGTGAGGGGATAAGTCAGCCCCAGCATTTT,CASSEGISQPQHF
TRBV7-2,-,-,TRBJ2-1,TGTGCCAGCAGCTGGTCTAATGAGCAGTTCTTC,CASSWSNEQFF
TRBV7-1,-,-,TRBJ2-1,TGTGCCAGCAGCCCCGCCGGGGTTTGGACTCGTAGCTCCTACAATGAGCAGTTCTTC,CASSPAGVWTRSSYNEQFF
TRBV2,once,TRBD2,TRBJ2-7,TGTGCCAGCAGCCTAGCGGGAGTAGTATACGAGCAGTACTTC,CASSLAGVVYEQYF
TRBV19,-,-,TRBJ2-4,TGTGCCAGTAGTCTTGGGACTGTGTTTGGTAGCATTCAGTACTTC,CASSLGTVFGSIQYF
TRBV19,-,-,TRBJ1-6,TGTGCCAGTAGTAGAGCCGGTAATTCACCCCTCCACTTT,CASSRAGNSPLHF
TRBV6-6,-,-,TRBJ2-3,TGTGCCAGCAGACCCGGTCGCTCCACAGATACGCAGTATTTT,CASRPGRSTDTQYF
TRBV21-1,-,-,TRBJ2-2,TGTGCCAGCAGCAAAGGGGACAGGGGGCTCGACACCGGGGAGCTGTTTTTT,CASSKGDRGLDTGELFF
TRBV11-3,-,-,TRBJ2-1,TGTGCCAGCAGCTTAGATGGAAGTGAGCAGTTCTTC,CASSLDGSEQFF
TRBV18,-,TRBD2,TRBJ2-3,TGTGCCAGCTCACCTTCCGGGAGGTACGATACGCAGTATTTT,CASSPSGRYDTQYF
TRBV19,-,-,TRBJ2-2,TGTGCCAGTAGTATAGGCTCAACGAACACCGGGGAGCTGTTTTTT,CASSIGSTNTGELFF
TRBV5-1,-,TRBD1,TRBJ1-2,TGCGCCAGCAGCCTGGACAGGGAGGAAAGTGGCTACACCTTC,CASSLDREESGYTF
TRBV19,-,TRBD1,TRBJ1-1,TGTGCCAGCCTCGAGTTATTTGGACAGGGGGCTTCTGAAGCTTTCTTT,CASLELFGQGASEAFF
TRBV5-3,-,TRBD1,TRBJ1-2,TGTGCCAGAAGCCCACCGGGACAGGCCTTC,CARSPPGQAF
TRBV5-6,-,-,TRBJ1-1,TGTGCCAGCAGGGTAGGGGGGAACGCTGAAGCTTTCTTT,CASRVGGNAEAFF
TRBV28,-,TRBD2,TRBJ2-7,TGTGCCAGCAGACAGCCCGGGCTAGCGGGCGAGCAGTACTTC,CASRQPGLAGEQYF
TRBV2,-,-,TRBJ1-4,TGTGCCTCACGGACGAACAGAAATGAAAAACTGTTTTTT,CASRTNRNEKLFF
TRBV7-9,-,-,TRBJ2-5,TGTGCCAGCAGCGGAGACGGCAGGAATCAAGAGACCCAGTACTTC,CASSGDGRNQETQYF
TRBV6-5,-,-,TRBJ1-2,TGTGCCAGCAGGGACAGTAACTATGGCTACACCTTC,CASRDSNYGYTF
TRBV5-1,-,-,TRBJ1-1,TGCGCCAGCAGCTTGGGACGGGGAAACACTGAAGCTTTCTTT,CASSLGRGNTEAFF
TRBV11-1,-,-,TRBJ2-7,TGTGCCAGCAGCTTAGCAGGGTACGAGCAGTACTTC,CASSLAGYEQYF
TRBV6-5,once,-,TRBJ1-1,TGTGCCAGCACCTCCGATGGGGGGAACACTGAAGCTTTCTTT,CASTSDGGNTEAFF
TRBV19,once,-,TRBJ2-5,TGTGCCAGTAGTTCACAGGGGAGGGAGACCCAGTACTTC,CASSSQGRETQYF
TRBV6-5,-,-,TRBJ2-5,TGTGCCAGCAGCTTGAGGGTTGGGGGTATGGAGACCCAGTACTTC,CASSLRVGGMETQYF
TRBV28,-,TRBD1,TRBJ2-2,TGTGCCAGCAGTTTATCCGGGACAGGGGCGAACACCGGGGAGCTGTTTTTT,CASSLSGTGANTGELFF
TRBV5-1,-,-,TRBJ2-2,TGCGCCAGCAGCCCGAGGATTAGGGGCGTAACCGGGGAGCTGTTTTTT,CASSPRIRGVTGELFF
TRBV19,-,TRBD1,TRBJ1-5,TGTGCCAGTAGTATAGGGGACAGGGTTCGACAGCCCCAGCATTTT,CASSIGDRVRQPQHF
TRBV6-5,-,-,TRBJ1-2,TGTGCCAGCAGCGGGGCACAGGGAGGGTTTGGCTACACCTTC,CASSGAQGGFGYTF
TRBV7-2,-,-,TRBJ1-2,TGTGCCAGCAGCTTTGAGAGCTATGGCTACACCTTC,CASSFESYGYTF
TRBV18,-,-,TRBJ2-4,TGTGCCAGCTCACCACCGATGTCGGGGGTAGTTGGCAAAAACATTCAGTACTTC,CASSPPMSGVVGKNIQYF
TRBV13,once,-,TRBJ1-3,TGTGCCAGCAGCTTAGGCAATGGGGTTGCGGGAAACACCATATATTTT,CASSLGNGVAGNTIYF
TRBV7-9,once,-,TRBJ1-1,TGTGCCAGCAGCTTTGGAGGGTATCCTGAAGCTTTCTTT,CASSFGGYPEAFF
TRBV5-4,-,-,TRBJ2-1,TGTGCCAGCAGCTTGGGGGGGGAATCCTACAATGAGCAGTTCTTC,CASSLGGESYNEQFF
TRBV5-6,-,TRBD2,TRBJ2-7,TGTGCCAGCAGCTTGACCTCCGGGACTAGCGGGAAATTCGAGCAGTACTTC,CASSLTSGTSGKFEQYF
TRBV11-2,once,-,TRBJ1-1,TGTGCCAGCAGCTTGGGGGGGATTGCTGAAGCTTTCTTT,CASSLGGIAEAFF
TRBV28,-,TRBD1,TRBJ1-2,TGTGCCAGCAGCCGGGACAGGAAATATGGCTACACCTTC,CASSRDRKYGYTF
TRBV29-1,-,TRBD1,TRBJ2-1,TGCAGCGGCCAAATAGGGGGCTCAGATCGCAATGAGCAGTTCTTC,CSGQIGGSDRNEQFF
TRBV28,-,-,TRBJ2-2,TGTGCCAGCAGTTCGGAATACACCGGGGAGCTGTTTTTT,CASSSEYTGELFF